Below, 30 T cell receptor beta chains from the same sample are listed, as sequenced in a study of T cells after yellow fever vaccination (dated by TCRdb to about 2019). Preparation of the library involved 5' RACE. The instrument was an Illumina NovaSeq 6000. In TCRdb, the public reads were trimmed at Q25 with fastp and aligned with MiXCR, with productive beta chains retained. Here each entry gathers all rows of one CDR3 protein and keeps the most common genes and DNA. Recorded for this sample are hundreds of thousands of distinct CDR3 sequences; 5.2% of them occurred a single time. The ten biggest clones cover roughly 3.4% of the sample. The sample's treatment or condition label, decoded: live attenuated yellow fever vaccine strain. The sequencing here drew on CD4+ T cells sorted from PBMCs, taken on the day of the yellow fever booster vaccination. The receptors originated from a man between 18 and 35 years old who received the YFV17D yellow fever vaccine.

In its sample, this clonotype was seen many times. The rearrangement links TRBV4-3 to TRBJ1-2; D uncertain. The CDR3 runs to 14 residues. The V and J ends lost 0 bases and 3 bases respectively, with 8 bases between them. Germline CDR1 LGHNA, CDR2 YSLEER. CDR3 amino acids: CASSQDSGDYGYTF. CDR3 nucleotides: TGCGCCAGCAGCCAAGATTCAGGAGACTATGGCTACACCTTC.

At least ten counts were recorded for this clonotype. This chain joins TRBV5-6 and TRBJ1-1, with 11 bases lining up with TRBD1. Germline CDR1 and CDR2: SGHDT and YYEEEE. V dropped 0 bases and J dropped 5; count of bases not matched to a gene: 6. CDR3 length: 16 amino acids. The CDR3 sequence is CASSLGGTGGRTEAFF. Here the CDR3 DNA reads TGTGCCAGCAGCTTGGGGGGGACAGGGGGAAGAACTGAAGCTTTCTTT. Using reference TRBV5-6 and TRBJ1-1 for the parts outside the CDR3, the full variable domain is DAGVTQSPTHLIKTRGQQVTLRCSPKSGHDTVSWYQQALGQGPQFIFQYYEEEERQRGNFPDRFSGHQFPNYSSELNVNALLLGDSALYLCASSLGGTGGRTEAFFGQGTRLTVV.

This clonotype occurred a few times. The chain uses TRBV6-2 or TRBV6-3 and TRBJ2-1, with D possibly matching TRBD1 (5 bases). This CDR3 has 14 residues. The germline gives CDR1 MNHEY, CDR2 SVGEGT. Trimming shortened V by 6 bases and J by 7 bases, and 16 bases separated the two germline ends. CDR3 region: CASSYTGPRNEQFF. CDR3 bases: TGTGCCAGCAGCTACACAGGCCCACGGAATGAGCAGTTCTTC.

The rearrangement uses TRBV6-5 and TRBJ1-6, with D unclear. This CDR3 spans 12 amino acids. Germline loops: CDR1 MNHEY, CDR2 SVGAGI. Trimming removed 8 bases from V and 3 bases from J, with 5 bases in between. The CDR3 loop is CASGNYNSPLHF. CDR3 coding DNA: TGTGCCAGCGGGAACTATAATTCACCCCTCCACTTT.

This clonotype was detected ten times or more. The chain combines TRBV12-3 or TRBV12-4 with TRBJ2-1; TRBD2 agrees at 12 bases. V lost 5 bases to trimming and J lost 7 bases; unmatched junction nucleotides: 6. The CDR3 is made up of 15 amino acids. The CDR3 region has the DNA TGTGCCAGCAGTATGCTAGCGGGGGGGCGAAATGAGCAGTTCTTC. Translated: CASSMLAGGRNEQFF.

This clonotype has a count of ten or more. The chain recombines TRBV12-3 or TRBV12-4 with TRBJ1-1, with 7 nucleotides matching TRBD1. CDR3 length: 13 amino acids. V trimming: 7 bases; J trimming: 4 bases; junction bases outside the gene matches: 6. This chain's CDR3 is CASILRGSTEAFF. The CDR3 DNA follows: TGTGCCAGCATTCTCAGGGGGTCCACTGAAGCTTTCTTT.

For the CDR3, the DNA is TGTGCCAGCAGTCCCCGGGCTGTCTCTGGGGCCAACGTCCTGACTTTC. It specifies CASSPRAVSGANVLTF. This chain links TRBV27 with TRBJ2-6; the D is unclear. Trimming took off 5 bases at V and 0 bases at J, with 11 bases between the two ends. The CDR3 contains 16 residues. Per the germline V gene, CDR1 is MNHEY and CDR2 is SMNVEV (reference sequence).

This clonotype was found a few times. DNA for the CDR3: TGTGCCTGGAGTGCGCAGCAGGGGAAGCCCCAGCATTTT. Residues: CAWSAQQGKPQHF. The gene calls are TRBV30 and TRBJ1-5; D is possibly TRBD1 (6 bases). Trimming removed 1 base from V and 8 bases from J, with 12 bases in between. The germline V gene encodes CDR1 GTSNPN and CDR2 SVGIG (reference sequence). This CDR3 region has 13 residues.

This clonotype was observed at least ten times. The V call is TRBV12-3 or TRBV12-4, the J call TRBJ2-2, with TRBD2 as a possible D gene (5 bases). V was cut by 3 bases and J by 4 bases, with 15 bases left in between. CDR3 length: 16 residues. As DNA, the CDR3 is TGTGCCAGCAGTTTCAGAGGCGGGTCAGTCACCGGGGAGCTGTTTTTT. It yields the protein CASSFRGGSVTGELFF.

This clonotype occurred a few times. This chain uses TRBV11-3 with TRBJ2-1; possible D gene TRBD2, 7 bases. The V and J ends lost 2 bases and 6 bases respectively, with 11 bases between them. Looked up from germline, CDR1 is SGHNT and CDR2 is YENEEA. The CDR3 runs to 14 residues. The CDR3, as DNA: TGTGCCAGCAGCTTAAGGGGGGGAAGCAATGAGCAGTTCTTC. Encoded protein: CASSLRGGSNEQFF.

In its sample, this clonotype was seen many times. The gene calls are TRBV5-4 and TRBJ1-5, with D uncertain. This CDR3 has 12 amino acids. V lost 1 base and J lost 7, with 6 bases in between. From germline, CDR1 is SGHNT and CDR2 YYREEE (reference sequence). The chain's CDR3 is CASSLPSQPQHF. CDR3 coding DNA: TGTGCCAGCAGCTTGCCGTCCCAGCCCCAGCATTTT.

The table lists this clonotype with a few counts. The CDR3 DNA sequence: TGTGCCAGTAGTATTTCGGGCCGAAGGGAGTGGGGCTACACCTTC. This encodes CASSISGRREWGYTF. This chain uses TRBV19 with TRBJ1-2, with D hard to call. Trimming removed 3 bases from V and 8 bases from J, with 19 bases in between. The CDR3 sequence is 15 residues long. Germline-derived CDR1 and CDR2 are LNHDA and SQIVND (reference sequence).

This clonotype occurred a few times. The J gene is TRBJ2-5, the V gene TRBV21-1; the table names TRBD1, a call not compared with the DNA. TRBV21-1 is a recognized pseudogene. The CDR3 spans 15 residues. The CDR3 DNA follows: TGTGCCAGCAGGCCAGCCCGGACAGGGCGAGAGACCCAGTACTTC. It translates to CASRPARTGRETQYF.

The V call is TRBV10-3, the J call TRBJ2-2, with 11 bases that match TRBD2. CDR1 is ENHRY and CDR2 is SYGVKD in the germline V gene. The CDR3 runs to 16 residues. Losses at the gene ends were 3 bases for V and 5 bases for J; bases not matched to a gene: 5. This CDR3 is CAISELAGARTGELFF. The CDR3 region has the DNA TGTGCCATCAGTGAACTAGCGGGGGCCCGGACCGGGGAGCTGTTTTTT.

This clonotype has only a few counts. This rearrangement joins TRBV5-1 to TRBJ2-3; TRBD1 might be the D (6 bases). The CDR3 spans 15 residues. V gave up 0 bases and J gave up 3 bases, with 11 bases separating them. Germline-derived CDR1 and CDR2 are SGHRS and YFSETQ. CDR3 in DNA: TGCGCCAGCAGCTTGGGACAGGTTCGGACAGATACGCAGTATTTT. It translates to CASSLGQVRTDTQYF.

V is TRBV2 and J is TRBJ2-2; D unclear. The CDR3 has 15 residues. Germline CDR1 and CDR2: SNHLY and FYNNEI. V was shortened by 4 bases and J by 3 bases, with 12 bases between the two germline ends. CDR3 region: CASSVVRADTGELFF. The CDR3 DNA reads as TGTGCCAGCAGTGTGGTACGGGCGGACACCGGGGAGCTGTTTTTT.

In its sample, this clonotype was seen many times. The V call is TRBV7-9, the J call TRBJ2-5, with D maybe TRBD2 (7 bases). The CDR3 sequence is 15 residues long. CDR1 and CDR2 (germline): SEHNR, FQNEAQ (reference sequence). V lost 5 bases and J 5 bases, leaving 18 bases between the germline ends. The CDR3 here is CASSRWGGRWETQYF. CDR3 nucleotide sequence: TGTGCCAGCAGCCGCTGGGGGGGCAGATGGGAGACCCAGTACTTC.

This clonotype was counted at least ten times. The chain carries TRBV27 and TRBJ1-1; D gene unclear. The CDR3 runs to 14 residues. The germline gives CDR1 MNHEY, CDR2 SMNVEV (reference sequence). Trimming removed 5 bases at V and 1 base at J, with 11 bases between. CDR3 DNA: TGTGCCAGCAGTCAAGGATCGGGGAACACTGAAGCTTTCTTT. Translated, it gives CASSQGSGNTEAFF.

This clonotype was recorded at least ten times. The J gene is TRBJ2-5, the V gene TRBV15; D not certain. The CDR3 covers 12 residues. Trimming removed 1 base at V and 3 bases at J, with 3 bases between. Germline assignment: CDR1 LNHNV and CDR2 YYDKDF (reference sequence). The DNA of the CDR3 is TGTGCCACCAGCAGAGGGAAAGAGACCCAGTACTTC. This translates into CATSRGKETQYF. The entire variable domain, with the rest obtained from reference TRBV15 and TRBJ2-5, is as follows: DAMVIQNPRYQVTQFGKPVTLSCSQTLNHNVMYWYQQKSSQAPKLLFHYYDKDFNNEADTPDNFQSRRPNTSFCFLDIRSPGLGDTAMYLCATSRGKETQYFGPGTRLLVL.

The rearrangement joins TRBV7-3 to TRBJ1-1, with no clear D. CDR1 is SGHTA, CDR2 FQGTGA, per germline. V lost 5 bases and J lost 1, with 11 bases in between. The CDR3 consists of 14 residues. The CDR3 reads CASSPGWGNTEAFF. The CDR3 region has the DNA TGTGCCAGCAGCCCCGGGTGGGGGAACACTGAAGCTTTCTTT.

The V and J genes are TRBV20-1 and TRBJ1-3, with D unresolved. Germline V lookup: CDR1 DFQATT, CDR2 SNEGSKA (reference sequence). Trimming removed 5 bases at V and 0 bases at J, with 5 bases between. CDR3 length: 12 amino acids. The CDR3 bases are TGCAGTGCTCGGAACTCTGGAAACACCATATATTTT. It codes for CSARNSGNTIYF.

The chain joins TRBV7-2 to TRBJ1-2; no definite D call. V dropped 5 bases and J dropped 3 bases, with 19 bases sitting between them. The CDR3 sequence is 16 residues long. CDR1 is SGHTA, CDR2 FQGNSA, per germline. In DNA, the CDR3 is TGTGCCAGCAGCCCCCAAGGGATAGTTTCCTACTATGGCTACACCTTC. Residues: CASSPQGIVSYYGYTF. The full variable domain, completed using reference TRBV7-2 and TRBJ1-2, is GAGVSQSPSNKVTEKGKDVELRCDPISGHTALYWYRQSLGQGLEFLIYFQGNSAPDKSGLPSDRFSAERTGGSVSTLTIQRTQQEDSAVYLCASSPQGIVSYYGYTFGSGTRLTVV.

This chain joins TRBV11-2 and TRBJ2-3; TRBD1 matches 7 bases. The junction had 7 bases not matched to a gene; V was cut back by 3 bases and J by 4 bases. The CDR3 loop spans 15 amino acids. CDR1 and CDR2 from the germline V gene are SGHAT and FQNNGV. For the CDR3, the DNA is TGTGCCAGCAGCTTGACAGGGTTTTCCTCAGATACGCAGTATTTT. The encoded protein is CASSLTGFSSDTQYF.

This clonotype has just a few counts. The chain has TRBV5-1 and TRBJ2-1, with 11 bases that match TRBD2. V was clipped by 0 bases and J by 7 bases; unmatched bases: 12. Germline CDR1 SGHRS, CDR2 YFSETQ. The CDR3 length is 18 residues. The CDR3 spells CASSLGGTSGFRRNEQFF. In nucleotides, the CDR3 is TGCGCCAGCAGCTTGGGAGGGACTAGCGGATTCAGGAGGAATGAGCAGTTCTTC.

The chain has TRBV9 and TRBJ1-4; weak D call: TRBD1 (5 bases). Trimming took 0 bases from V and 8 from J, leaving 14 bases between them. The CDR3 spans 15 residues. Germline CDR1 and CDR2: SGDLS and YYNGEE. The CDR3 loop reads CASSVAGGGAEKLFF. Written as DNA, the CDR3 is TGTGCCAGCAGCGTAGCTGGGGGGGGTGCAGAAAAACTGTTTTTT.

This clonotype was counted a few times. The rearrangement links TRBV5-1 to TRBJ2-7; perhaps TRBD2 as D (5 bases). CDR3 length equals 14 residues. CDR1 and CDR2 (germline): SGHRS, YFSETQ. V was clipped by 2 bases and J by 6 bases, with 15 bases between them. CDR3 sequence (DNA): TGCGCCAGCAGCTTTTTCCAGGCAGAGGGCGAGCAGTACTTC. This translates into CASSFFQAEGEQYF.

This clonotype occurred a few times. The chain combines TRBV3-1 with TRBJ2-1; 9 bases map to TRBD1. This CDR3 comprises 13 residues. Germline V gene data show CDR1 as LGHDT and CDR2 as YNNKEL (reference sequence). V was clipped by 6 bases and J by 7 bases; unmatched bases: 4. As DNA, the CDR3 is TGTGCCAGCAGAGAGACAGGGGGGAATGAGCAGTTCTTC. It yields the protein CASRETGGNEQFF.

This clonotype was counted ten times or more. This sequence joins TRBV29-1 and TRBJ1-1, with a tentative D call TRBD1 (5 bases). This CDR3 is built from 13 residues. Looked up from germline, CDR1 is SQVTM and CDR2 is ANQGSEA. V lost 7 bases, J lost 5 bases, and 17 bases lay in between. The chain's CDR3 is CSAHTGVKTEAFF. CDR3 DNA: TGCAGCGCCCATACGGGGGTAAAGACTGAAGCTTTCTTT.

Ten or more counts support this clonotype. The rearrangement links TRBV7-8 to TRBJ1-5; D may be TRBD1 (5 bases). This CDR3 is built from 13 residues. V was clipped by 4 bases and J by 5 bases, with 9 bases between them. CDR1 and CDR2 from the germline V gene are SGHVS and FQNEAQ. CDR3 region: CASSSGLDQPQHF. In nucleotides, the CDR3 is TGTGCCAGCAGCTCAGGGTTGGATCAGCCCCAGCATTTT.

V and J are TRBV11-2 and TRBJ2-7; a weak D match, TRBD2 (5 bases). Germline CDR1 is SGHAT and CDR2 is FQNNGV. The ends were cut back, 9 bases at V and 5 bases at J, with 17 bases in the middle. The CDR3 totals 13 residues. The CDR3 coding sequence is TGTGCCAGTAGAGTCCCGAGGGTCGACGAGCAGTACTTC. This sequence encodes CASRVPRVDEQYF.